A single T cell receptor beta chain is shown here with its context. This entry belongs to a study of blood T cell repertoires in COVID-19. For the study at large: Samples representing acute and convalescent COVID-19 were sourced from the United States, Italy and Spain. The analysed material was cDNA or gDNA that came from T cells, B-cell-depleted T cells, or PBMCs.

Authors' methods: Counts of nucleated cells, estimated from reference gene primer amplification, were obtained. Clones were sequenced by immunoSEQ multiplex PCR, and TCRdb holds only the in-frame ones, with some missing. The V and J calls and the clone size are those of that table, but D and trimming were determined from the DNA. The sample has around 300,000 clones, 85% to 90% seen once. The CDR3 runs 16 residues. J gave up 4 bases and V 6 bases, and 8 bases lay outside the gene matches. CDR1 and CDR2 (germline): LGHNT, FRNRAP. This clonotype originated in a woman aged 45-65 years with active or convalescent COVID-19. The genes are TRBV12-5 and TRBJ2-2; TRBD1 aligns across 10 bases. The sequenced material came from peripheral blood. Here the CDR3 reads CASGQTGTGVTGELFF. The CDR3 coding sequence is TGTGCTAGTGGCCAGACCGGGACAGGGGTCACCGGGGAGCTGTTTTTT.